Shown below are 22 T cell receptor beta chains from a single sample sequenced in a study of blood T cell repertoires in COVID-19 (dated by TCRdb to the early 2020s). The method was the immunoSEQ multiplex PCR assay. Here the immuneACCESS table is served through TCRdb, limited to in-frame sequences with V and J called. Missing clones are a known gap in these copies; in checked studies unresolved V genes cover under half, and the rest lacks a known reason. In this sample the table shows fewer than 200,000 clones, approximately 82% of which occur a single time. Of the sample, roughly 4.5% falls within the top ten clones. The sample was PBMCs or T cells enriched from blood (not recorded which). The receptors here all came from a woman aged 45-60 years who had recovered from COVID-19.

The chain recombines TRBV27 with TRBJ2-5; D possibly corresponds to TRBD2 (7 bases). Between the trimmed V and J ends, which lost 8 bases and 7 bases, there was a span of 17 bases. The CDR3 is made up of 13 amino acids. The V gene's germline CDR1 is MNHEY and CDR2 SMNVEV (reference sequence). CDR3 amino acids: CASGWGGRGTQYF. In DNA form, the CDR3 reads TGTGCCAGCGGGTGGGGGGGGCGCGGGACCCAGTACTTC.

The chain recombines TRBV13 with TRBJ1-1, with D unclear. Germline assignment: CDR1 PRHDT and CDR2 FYEKMQ (reference sequence). The CDR3 is 10 residues long. V dropped 5 bases and J dropped 8 bases, with 6 bases sitting between them. CDR3 nucleotides: TGTGCCAGCAGCCAAACAGAAGCTTTCTTT. Residues: CASSQTEAFF.

The chain is built from TRBV28 and TRBJ2-2; 11 nucleotides match TRBD1. V shed 6 bases, J shed 5 bases, and the junction held 2 bases outside the gene matches. Germline V gene lookup returns CDR1 MDHEN and CDR2 SYDVKM. The CDR3 has 14 amino acids. CDR3 bases: TGTGCCAGCAGGGGACAGGGGGAAACCGGGGAGCTGTTTTTT. This gives the protein CASRGQGETGELFF.

The chain has TRBV6-5 and TRBJ1-3; possible D gene TRBD1, 5 bases. V was shortened by 0 bases and J by 2 bases, with 11 bases between the two germline ends. The CDR3 spans 16 residues. CDR1 and CDR2 (germline): MNHEY, SVGAGI. The CDR3 loop is CASSYSGGRTGNTIYF. The CDR3 DNA reads as TGTGCCAGCAGTTACTCGGGGGGGAGAACTGGAAACACCATATATTTT.

The chain is built from TRBV20-1 and TRBJ1-1; D might be TRBD1 (5 bases). The CDR3 runs to 14 residues. The germline gives CDR1 DFQATT, CDR2 SNEGSKA (reference sequence). Deletions cut 3 bases from V and 1 base from J, with 12 bases between. The CDR3 region is CSASAGGWNTEAFF. As DNA, the CDR3 is TGCAGTGCTAGTGCCGGGGGTTGGAACACTGAAGCTTTCTTT.

This chain links TRBV6-2 or TRBV6-3 with TRBJ2-7; 9 nucleotides agree with TRBD2. V trimming: 4 bases; J trimming: 1 base; junction bases outside the gene matches: 5. The CDR3 length is 15 residues. Germline V gives CDR1 MNHEY, CDR2 SVGEGT. The CDR3, as DNA: TGTGCCAGCAGTTTGGCGACTAGCGGTTCCTACGAGCAGTACGTC. Its protein is CASSLATSGSYEQYV.

In this sample, this clone is medium-sized. The chain employs TRBV6-4 and TRBJ2-1, with D perhaps TRBD1 (6 bases). V lost 2 bases and J 5 bases, leaving 7 bases between the germline ends. This CDR3 is built from 13 residues. CDR1 is MRHNA and CDR2 is SNTAGT in the germline V gene. The CDR3 coding sequence is TGTGCCAGCAGTGACCGGGACAACAATGAGCAGTTCTTC. The encoded protein is CASSDRDNNEQFF.

The chain couples TRBV12-3 or TRBV12-4 to TRBJ1-2, with D perhaps matching TRBD1 (5 bases). V was shortened by 5 bases and J by 8 bases, with 12 bases between the two germline ends. CDR3 length: 12 amino acids. The DNA of the CDR3 is TGTGCCAGCAGTCAGACAGTGTGGGGCTACACCTTC. Its translation: CASSQTVWGYTF.

This chain uses TRBV29-1 with TRBJ1-5; D is undetermined. V was pared by 4 bases and J by 4 bases, with 11 bases between. The CDR3 totals 13 residues. CDR1 and CDR2 (germline): SQVTM, ANQGSEA. In nucleotides, the CDR3 is TGCAGCGTTGTATTGAGGGCTAATCAGCCCCAGCATTTT. This sequence encodes CSVVLRANQPQHF. The complete variable domain, with remaining parts taken from reference TRBV29-1 and TRBJ1-5, reads SAVISQKPSRDICQRGTSLTIQCQVDSQVTMMFWYRQQPGQSLTLIATANQGSEATYESGFVIDKFPISRPNLTFSTLTVSNMSPEDSSIYLCSVVLRANQPQHFGDGTRLSIL.

This rearrangement joins TRBV12-3 or TRBV12-4 to TRBJ1-1; D gene unclear. CDR3 length: 12 amino acids. Trimming took off 5 bases at V and 9 bases at J, with 13 bases between the two ends. The CDR3: CASSLRTGKAFF. The DNA of the CDR3 is TGTGCCAGCAGTCTGCGGACGGGAAAAGCTTTCTTT.

This clone showed up just once. V usage is TRBV19 and J usage is TRBJ2-3; a weak D match, TRBD2 (6 bases). V was trimmed by 1 base and J by 0 bases, leaving 8 bases between them. This CDR3 comprises 15 residues. Germline CDR1 LNHDA, CDR2 SQIVND (reference sequence). The CDR3 loop is CASSIGDSSTDTQYF. As DNA, the CDR3 is TGTGCCAGTAGTATAGGGGACTCCAGCACAGATACGCAGTATTTT.

The rearrangement links TRBV7-2 to TRBJ2-6, with D possibly being TRBD2 (5 bases). Germline values: CDR1 SGHTA, CDR2 FQGNSA. Trimming shortened V by 8 bases and J by 4 bases, and 15 bases separated the two germline ends. The CDR3 is 15 residues long. The CDR3 DNA sequence: TGTGCCAGCGGCATAGGACTTACCGGGGCCAACGTCCTGACTTTC. Its translation: CASGIGLTGANVLTF.

The chain carries TRBV7-2 and TRBJ1-2; D is perhaps TRBD1 (6 bases). Germline loops: CDR1 SGHTA, CDR2 FQGNSA. The ends were cut back, 4 bases at V and 4 bases at J, with 10 bases in the middle. This CDR3 has 13 residues. The CDR3 here is CASSWGQFYGYTF. The CDR3 DNA follows: TGTGCCAGCAGCTGGGGGCAGTTCTATGGCTACACCTTC.

The chain uses TRBV12-3 or TRBV12-4 and TRBJ1-2, with 9 bases matching TRBD1. V was clipped by 5 bases and J by 7 bases; unmatched bases: 5. CDR3 size: 13 residues. In DNA form, the CDR3 reads TGTGCCAGCAGTATGGGACAGGGTTTTGGCTACACCTTC. Its protein is CASSMGQGFGYTF.

The chain is built from TRBV14 and TRBJ2-7; D perhaps matches TRBD2 (6 bases). Per germline, CDR1 SGHDN and CDR2 FVKESK. V lost 0 bases to trimming and J lost 2 bases, with 17 bases between them. This CDR3 contains 17 residues. DNA of the CDR3: TGTGCCAGCAGCCAAGATAAGGGCACAGGACTACCCTACGAGCAGTACGTC. Translating it yields CASSQDKGTGLPYEQYV.

The V gene is TRBV7-8, the J gene TRBJ1-2; TRBD1 aligns across 11 bases. V was clipped by 3 bases and J by 0 bases; unmatched bases: 0. The CDR3 sequence is 15 residues long. The germline V gene encodes CDR1 SGHVS and CDR2 FQNEAQ. The CDR3 here is CASSLGQGANYGYTF. The CDR3, as DNA: TGTGCCAGCAGCTTGGGACAGGGGGCTAACTATGGCTACACCTTC.

The V and J genes are TRBV12-3 or TRBV12-4 and TRBJ1-2; TRBD1 aligns across 7 bases. With V trimmed by 6 bases and J by 7 bases, 5 bases remained unmatched. There are 12 residues in the CDR3. This CDR3 reads CASRPDRAGYTF. CDR3 DNA: TGTGCCAGCAGACCTGACAGGGCTGGCTACACCTTC.

This clone has only a few counts. The gene calls are TRBV3-1 (or the pseudogene TRBV3-2) and TRBJ2-3; D ambiguous. This CDR3 is 14 amino acids long. Looked up from germline, CDR1 is LGHDT and CDR2 is YNNKEL (reference sequence). V lost 3 bases and J lost 6, with 13 bases in between. DNA for the CDR3: TGTGCCAGCAGCCAGCTTAACTCCGGGGATACGCAGTATTTT. This translates into CASSQLNSGDTQYF.

This clone has only one observation. The chain has TRBV7-2 and TRBJ2-3; D is undetermined. Germline V gene data show CDR1 as SGHTA and CDR2 as FQGNSA. The CDR3 is 13 amino acids. Trimming stripped 5 bases from V and 3 bases from J, with 9 bases between. CDR3 DNA: TGTGCCAGCAGCCCCAGGATTACAGATACGCAGTATTTT. Translation: CASSPRITDTQYF.

This clone was detected only a few times. This sequence joins TRBV10-2 and TRBJ2-1, with TRBD2 matching over 8 bases. The J segment lost 7 bases and the V segment lost 10 bases, leaving 18 bases of the junction unmatched. From germline, CDR1 is WSHSY and CDR2 SAAADI. The CDR3 extends over 16 amino acids. CDR3 in DNA: TGCGCCACCCAAGATTTCGGGAGGGCCTCGGGAAATGAGCAGTTCTTC. This translates into CATQDFGRASGNEQFF.

The J gene is TRBJ2-2, the V gene TRBV5-6, with D possibly being TRBD2 (6 bases). The V and J ends lost 4 bases and 3 bases respectively, with 19 bases between them. Germline assignment: CDR1 SGHDT and CDR2 YYEEEE. This CDR3 comprises 17 residues. The CDR3, as DNA: TGTGCCAGCAGCCGGGGTGCCGGTTGGAGGGACACCGGGGAGCTGTTTTTT. Translating it yields CASSRGAGWRDTGELFF.

This chain joins TRBV19 and TRBJ1-6, with D perhaps matching TRBD1 (5 bases). Germline V gene data show CDR1 as LNHDA and CDR2 as SQIVND (reference sequence). Trimming stripped 10 bases from V and 4 bases from J, with 17 bases between. There are 15 residues in the CDR3. CDR3 bases: TGTGCCACCCAGGCGCAGGGCGTTTATAATTCACCCCTCCACTTT. Its translation: CATQAQGVYNSPLHF.